The clone carrying this T cell receptor beta chain has only one observation. The method was immunoSEQ multiplex PCR; TCRdb's version includes in-frame clones alone and lacks a portion of them. The table has roughly 83,000 clones, around 80% seen once. The data originate from a study of control samples from healthy donors and cancer patients. Per germline, CDR1 SGHTA and CDR2 FQGNSA. The CDR3 has 13 residues. J gave up 11 bases and V 5 bases, and 4 bases lay outside the gene matches. This chain connects TRBV7-2 to TRBJ2-2; 11 bases align to TRBD2. This sequence originates from a woman aged 60-75 years in good health. Sequences were obtained from blood. CDR3 sequence reads: CASSKLAGAELFF. CDR3 DNA sequence: TGTGCCAGCAGCAAACTAGCGGGGGCTGAGCTGTTTTTT. The variable domain in full, with the rest retrieved from reference TRBV7-2 and TRBJ2-2, is GAGVSQSPSNKVTEKGKDVELRCDPISGHTALYWYRQSLGQGLEFLIYFQGNSAPDKSGLPSDRFSAERTGGSVSTLTIQRTQQEDSAVYLCASSKLAGAELFFGEGSRLTVL.